This T cell receptor beta chain was recorded in a study of blood T cell dynamics during melanoma immunotherapy. As for the study in general: Patients with metastatic melanoma got pembrolizumab or nivolumab-ipilimumab as first-line care.

Time point indicated: week 3, after first cycle of checkpoint inhibitor. Disease control meant complete response, partial response or stable disease at 12 weeks. CDR3 size: 15 residues. Germline V gene data show CDR1 as WNHNN and CDR2 as SYGVQD (reference sequence). The V gene lost 0 bases and the J gene lost 7 bases, with 16 bases spanning the gap. This clone was counted a few times. The protocol was immunoSEQ multiplex PCR, while the TCRdb copy is restricted to in-frame clones and leaves out a portion. This table holds 8,400 or so clones, around 83% found once. The chain employs TRBV10-1 and TRBJ2-7; D might be TRBD2 (6 bases). The starting material was blood, obtained from a patient treated with checkpoint blockade. This TCR was recovered from a human donor with melanoma. CDR3 sequence reads: CASSESGGTGEEQYF. The CDR3 bases are TGCGCCAGCAGTGAGTCGGGCGGGACGGGCGAGGAGCAGTACTTC.